The rows below give T cell receptor beta chains drawn from one sample of a study of blood T cells in healthy people across ages. Each CDR3 protein is one row after TCRdb ran MiXCR on the 5' RACE reads. There are 550,000 to 650,000 distinct CDR3 sequences in the sample; roughly a quarter occur only once, and approximately 3.6% lies in the top ten. The data were also submitted as part of a second study, on T cells of mothers and their children.

Sequenced material: blood. Receptors were obtained from a boy aged 2 to 10 in good health. Each CDR3 is given with its conserved first and last residue. The order of the fields is J gene, V gene, clone size, D gene, CDR3 protein, CDR3 DNA. D genes are given only for firm matches. Rows may omit the clone size; those that give it use once, few, many or a size class.

>TRBJ2-2|TRBV20-1|.|.
CSAPDPVNTGELFF
TGCAGTGCCCCGGACCCGGTGAACACCGGGGAGCTGTTTTTT
>TRBJ2-2|TRBV7-3|few|TRBD2
CASSLLGPRGLAGDPNTGELFF
TGTGCCAGCAGCTTATTAGGTCCCCGAGGACTAGCGGGGGACCCGAACACCGGGGAGCTGTTTTTT
>TRBJ2-5|TRBV18|once|TRBD2
CASSPSGTKETQYF
TGTGCCAGCTCACCCTCCGGGACTAAGGAGACCCAGTACTTC
>TRBJ2-1|TRBV6-2/TRBV6-3|few|TRBD2
CASSGTSGGHGQFF
TGTGCCAGTTCCGGGACTAGCGGGGGACATGGGCAGTTCTTC
>TRBJ1-6|TRBV18|few|.
CASSPPGGSPLHF
TGTGCCAGCTCACCACCGGGGGGTTCACCCCTCCACTTT
>TRBJ2-7|TRBV7-6|few|TRBD2
CASSLESGTSGYEQYF
TGTGCCAGCAGCTTAGAATCCGGGACTAGTGGCTACGAGCAGTACTTC
>TRBJ2-7|TRBV6-5|few|TRBD2
CASRRDYPYEQYF
TGTGCCAGCAGACGGGACTACCCATACGAGCAGTACTTC
>TRBJ2-7|TRBV12-3/TRBV12-4|.|.
CASSYRDSSYEQYF
TGTGCCAGCAGTTACCGGGACTCCTCCTACGAGCAGTACTTC
>TRBJ2-5|TRBV9|few|TRBD2
CASSVAAGARETQYF
TGTGCCAGCAGCGTAGCAGCGGGGGCCCGGGAGACCCAGTACTTC
>TRBJ2-5|TRBV10-3|.|TRBD2
CAMIAGEGKETQYF
TGTGCCATGATAGCGGGAGAAGGAAAGGAGACCCAGTACTTC
>TRBJ1-2|TRBV12-3/TRBV12-4|.|.
CASRRDASAYGYTF
TGTGCCAGCCGCCGGGACGCTTCAGCTTATGGCTACACCTTC
>TRBJ1-1|TRBV4-3|few|.
CASSQGSGVADTEAFF
TGCGCCAGCAGCCAAGGGTCGGGGGTGGCGGACACTGAAGCTTTCTTT
>TRBJ1-1|TRBV29-1|.|.
CSVAKESSNTEAFF
TGCAGCGTTGCCAAAGAAAGCTCAAACACTGAAGCTTTCTTT
>TRBJ2-2|TRBV6-2/TRBV6-3|.|.
CASKRGGELFF
TGTGCCAGCAAGAGAGGCGGGGAGCTGTTTTTT
>TRBJ2-4|TRBV5-5|.|TRBD1
CASSPQGASNIQYF
TGTGCCAGCAGCCCGCAGGGGGCGAGTAACATTCAGTACTTC
>TRBJ1-4|TRBV12-3/TRBV12-4|.|TRBD1
CASTPGGTGNEKLFF
TGTGCCAGCACTCCGGGGGGGACAGGGAATGAAAAACTGTTTTTT
>TRBJ2-4|TRBV30|few|TRBD1
CAWSQIPTGDIQYF
TGTGCCTGGAGTCAAATACCAACAGGGGACATTCAGTACTTC
>TRBJ1-6|TRBV3-1|.|.
CASSQDSGVGLHF
TGTGCCAGCAGCCAAGACTCAGGGGTGGGCCTCCACTTT
>TRBJ2-5|TRBV5-1|few|TRBD2
CASSFGSGSFGETQYF
TGCGCCAGCAGCTTCGGTAGCGGGAGTTTTGGAGAGACCCAGTACTTC
>TRBJ1-3|TRBV18|many|.
CASSPGQISGNTIYF
TGTGCCAGCTCACCAGGACAGATTTCTGGAAACACCATATATTTT
>TRBJ2-7|TRBV29-1|few|.
CSVSACMVARRVCYEQYF
TGCAGCGTTTCTGCGTGTATGGTTGCTCGGCGGGTTTGCTACGAGCAGTACTTC
>TRBJ1-1|TRBV3-1|.|.
CASSHRNTEAFF
TGTGCCAGCAGCCACCGAAACACTGAAGCTTTCTTT
>TRBJ2-3|TRBV6-2/TRBV6-3|.|.
CASSYNTDTQYF
TGTGCCAGCAGTTACAACACAGATACGCAGTATTTT
>TRBJ2-1|TRBV11-2|.|.
CASSLAGRFYNEQFF
TGTGCCAGCAGCTTAGCGGGTAGATTCTACAATGAGCAGTTCTTC
>TRBJ2-5|TRBV9|.|.
CASSARGVQETQYF
TGTGCCAGCAGCGCCCGCGGGGTCCAAGAGACCCAGTACTTC
>TRBJ1-1|TRBV5-1|few|TRBD1
CASSQGQPNTEAFF
TGCGCCAGCAGCCAGGGACAGCCGAACACTGAAGCTTTCTTT
>TRBJ2-1|TRBV6-1|.|TRBD2
CASRVAGSYNEQFF
TGTGCCAGCAGGGTAGCGGGCTCCTACAATGAGCAGTTCTTC
>TRBJ2-2|TRBV6-5|.|.
CASSLYRSTGELFF
TGTGCCAGCAGTTTATACAGGTCCACCGGGGAGCTGTTTTTT
>TRBJ1-2|TRBV12-3/TRBV12-4|few|TRBD1
CASSFGTGRRYTF
TGTGCCAGCAGTTTCGGGACAGGTAGAAGGTACACCTTC
>TRBJ2-7|TRBV11-1|.|TRBD2
CASSLRTSGTFYEQYF
TGTGCCAGCAGCTTAAGGACTAGCGGGACCTTCTACGAGCAGTACTTC
>TRBJ2-6|TRBV7-2|few|.
CASSLGAGTYSGANVLTF
TGTGCCAGCAGCTTAGGGGCAGGGACCTACTCTGGGGCCAACGTCCTGACTTTC
>TRBJ2-2|TRBV29-1|.|.
CSVLQGNTGELFF
TGCAGCGTGCTACAGGGGAACACCGGGGAGCTGTTTTTT
>TRBJ2-7|TRBV9|.|TRBD2
CASSPRLAGRLEQYF
TGTGCCAGCAGCCCGCGACTAGCGGGACGGCTCGAGCAGTACTTC
>TRBJ2-7|TRBV11-2|few|.
CASSPRRYEQYF
TGTGCCAGCAGCCCCCGGCGGTACGAGCAGTACTTC
>TRBJ1-1|TRBV6-1|few|.
CASSGGVAMNTEAFF
TGTGCCAGCAGTGGGGGGGTGGCAATGAACACTGAAGCTTTCTTT
>TRBJ2-7|TRBV6-2/TRBV6-3|.|.
CASSYSSWRIGSMSSYEQYF
TGTGCCAGCAGTTACTCTTCGTGGCGGATCGGCTCTATGAGCTCCTACGAGCAGTACTTC
>TRBJ2-2|TRBV5-1|.|.
CASSKGQGISSGELFF
TGCGCCAGCAGCAAGGGGCAGGGTATTAGTTCCGGGGAGCTGTTTTTT
>TRBJ1-5|TRBV5-1|few|TRBD1
CASSRGTGNQPQHF
TGCGCCAGCAGCCGCGGGACAGGGAATCAGCCCCAGCATTTT
>TRBJ2-7|TRBV9|.|.
CASSVGVSSSYEQYF
TGTGCCAGCAGCGTAGGGGTGAGCAGCTCCTACGAGCAGTACTTC
>TRBJ2-2|TRBV20-1|.|TRBD2
CSARPPSGRAGTGELFF
TGCAGTGCTAGACCTCCTAGCGGGAGGGCAGGCACCGGGGAGCTGTTTTTT